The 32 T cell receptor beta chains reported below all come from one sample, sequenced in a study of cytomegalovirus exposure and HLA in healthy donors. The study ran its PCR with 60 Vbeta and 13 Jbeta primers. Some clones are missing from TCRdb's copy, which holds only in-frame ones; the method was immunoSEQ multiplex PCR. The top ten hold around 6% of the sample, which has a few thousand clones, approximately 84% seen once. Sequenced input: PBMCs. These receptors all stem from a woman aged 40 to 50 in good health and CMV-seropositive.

The CDR3 sequence: CASSFGTVNYEQYF. Here the CDR3 DNA reads TGTGCCAGCAGTTTCGGGACAGTAAACTACGAGCAGTACTTC. The rearrangement links TRBV6-5 to TRBJ2-7; 7 bases agree with TRBD1. There are 14 residues in the CDR3. V dropped 4 bases and J dropped 3; count of bases not matched to a gene: 6. Looked up from germline, CDR1 is MNHEY and CDR2 is SVGAGI.

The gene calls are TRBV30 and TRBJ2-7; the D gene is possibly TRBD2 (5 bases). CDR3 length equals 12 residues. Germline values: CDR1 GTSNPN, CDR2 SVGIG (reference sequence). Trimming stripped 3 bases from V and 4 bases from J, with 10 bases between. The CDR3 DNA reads TGTGCCTGGAGCGGGGAAGATTACGAGCAGTACTTC. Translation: CAWSGEDYEQYF.

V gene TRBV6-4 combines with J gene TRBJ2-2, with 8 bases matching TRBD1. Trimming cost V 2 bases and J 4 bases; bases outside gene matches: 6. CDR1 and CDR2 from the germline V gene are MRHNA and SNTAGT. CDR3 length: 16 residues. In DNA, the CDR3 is TGTGCCAGCAGTGACACCGGACAGGGAGGCACCGGGGAGCTGTTTTTT. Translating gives CASSDTGQGGTGELFF.

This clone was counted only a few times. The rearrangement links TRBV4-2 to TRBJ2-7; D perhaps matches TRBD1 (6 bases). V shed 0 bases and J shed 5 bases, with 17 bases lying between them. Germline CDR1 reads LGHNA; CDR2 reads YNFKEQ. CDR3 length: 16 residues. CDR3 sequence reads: CASSQERPRGQHEQYF. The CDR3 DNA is TGTGCCAGCAGCCAAGAAAGGCCCAGGGGTCAGCACGAGCAGTACTTC.

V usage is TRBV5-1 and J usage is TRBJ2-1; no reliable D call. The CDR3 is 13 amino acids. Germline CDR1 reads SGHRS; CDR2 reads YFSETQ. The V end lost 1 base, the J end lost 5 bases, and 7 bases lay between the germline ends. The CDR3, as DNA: TGCGCCAGCAGCTTGTCTGCGGACAATGAGCAGTTCTTC. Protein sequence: CASSLSADNEQFF.

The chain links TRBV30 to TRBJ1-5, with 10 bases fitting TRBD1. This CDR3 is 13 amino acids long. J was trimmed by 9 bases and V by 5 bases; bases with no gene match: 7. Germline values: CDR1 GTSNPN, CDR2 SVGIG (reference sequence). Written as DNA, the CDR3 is TGTGCCTGGTGCCCGGGACAGGGGCTGCCCCAGCATTTT. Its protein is CAWCPGQGLPQHF.

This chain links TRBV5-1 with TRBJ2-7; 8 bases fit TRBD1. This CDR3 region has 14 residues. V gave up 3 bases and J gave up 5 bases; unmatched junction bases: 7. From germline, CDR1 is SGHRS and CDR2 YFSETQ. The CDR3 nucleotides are TGCGCCAGCAGCTCTGGACAGGGTGGGAACGAGCAGTACTTC. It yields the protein CASSSGQGGNEQYF. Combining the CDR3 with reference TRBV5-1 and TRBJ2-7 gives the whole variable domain KAGVTQTPRYLIKTRGQQVTLSCSPISGHRSVSWYQQTPGQGLQFLFEYFSETQRNKGNFPGRFSGRQFSNSRSEMNVSTLELGDSALYLCASSSGQGGNEQYFGPGTRLTVT.

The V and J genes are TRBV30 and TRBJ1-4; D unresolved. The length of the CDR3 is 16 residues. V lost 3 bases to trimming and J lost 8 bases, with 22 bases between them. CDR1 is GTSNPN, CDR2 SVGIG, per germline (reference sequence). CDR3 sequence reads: CAWRDYLTGPGEKLFF. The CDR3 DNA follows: TGTGCCTGGAGAGACTACCTCACCGGGCCCGGGGAAAAACTGTTTTTT. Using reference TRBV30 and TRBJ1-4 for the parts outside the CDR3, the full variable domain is SQTIHQWPATLVQPVGSPLSLECTVEGTSNPNLYWYRQAAGRGLQLLFYSVGIGQISSEVPQNLSASRPQDRQFILSSKKLLLSDSGFYLCAWRDYLTGPGEKLFFGSGTQLSVL.

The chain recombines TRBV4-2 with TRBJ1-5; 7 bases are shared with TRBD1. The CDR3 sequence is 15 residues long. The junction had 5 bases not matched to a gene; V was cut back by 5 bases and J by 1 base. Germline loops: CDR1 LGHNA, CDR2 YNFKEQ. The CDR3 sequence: CASSSWTGSNQPQHF. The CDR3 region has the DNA TGTGCCAGCAGCTCATGGACAGGCAGCAATCAGCCCCAGCATTTT.

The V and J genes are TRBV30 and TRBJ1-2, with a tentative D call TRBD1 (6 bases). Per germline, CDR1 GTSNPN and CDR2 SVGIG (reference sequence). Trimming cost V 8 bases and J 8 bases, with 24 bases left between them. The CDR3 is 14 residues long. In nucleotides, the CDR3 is TGTGCCCAGTCGCGGAAGGGTGGGGGCTACGGCTACACCTTC. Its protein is CAQSRKGGGYGYTF.

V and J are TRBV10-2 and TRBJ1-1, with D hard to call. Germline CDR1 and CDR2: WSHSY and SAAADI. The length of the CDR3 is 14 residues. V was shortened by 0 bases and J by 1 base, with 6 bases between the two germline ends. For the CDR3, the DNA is TGCGCCAGCAGTGAGTCGAACGGGAACACTGAAGCTTTCTTT. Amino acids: CASSESNGNTEAFF.

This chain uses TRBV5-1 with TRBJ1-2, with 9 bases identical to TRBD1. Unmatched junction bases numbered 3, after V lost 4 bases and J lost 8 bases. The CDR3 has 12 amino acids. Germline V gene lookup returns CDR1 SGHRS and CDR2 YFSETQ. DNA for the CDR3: TGCGCCAGCAGCGGACAGGGGACAGGCTACACCTTC. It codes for CASSGQGTGYTF.

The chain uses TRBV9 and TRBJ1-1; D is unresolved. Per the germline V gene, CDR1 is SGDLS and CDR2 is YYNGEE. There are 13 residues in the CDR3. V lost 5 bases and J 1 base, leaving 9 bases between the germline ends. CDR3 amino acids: CASSRGANTEAFF. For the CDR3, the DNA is TGTGCCAGCAGTCGGGGAGCGAACACTGAAGCTTTCTTT.

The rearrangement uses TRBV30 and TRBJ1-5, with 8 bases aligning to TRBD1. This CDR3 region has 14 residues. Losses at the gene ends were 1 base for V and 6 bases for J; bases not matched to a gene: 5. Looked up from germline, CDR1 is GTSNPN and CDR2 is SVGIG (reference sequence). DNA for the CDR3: TGTGCCTGGAGTGCTACAGGGGGGAGTCAGCCCCAGCATTTT. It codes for CAWSATGGSQPQHF. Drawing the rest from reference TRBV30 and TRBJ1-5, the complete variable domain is SQTIHQWPATLVQPVGSPLSLECTVEGTSNPNLYWYRQAAGRGLQLLFYSVGIGQISSEVPQNLSASRPQDRQFILSSKKLLLSDSGFYLCAWSATGGSQPQHFGDGTRLSIL.

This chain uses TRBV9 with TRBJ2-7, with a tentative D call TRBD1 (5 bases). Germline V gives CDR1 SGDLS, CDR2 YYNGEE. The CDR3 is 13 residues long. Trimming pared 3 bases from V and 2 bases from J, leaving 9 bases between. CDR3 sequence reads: CASSGQGAYEQYF. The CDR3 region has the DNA TGTGCCAGCAGCGGGCAGGGCGCCTACGAGCAGTACTTC.

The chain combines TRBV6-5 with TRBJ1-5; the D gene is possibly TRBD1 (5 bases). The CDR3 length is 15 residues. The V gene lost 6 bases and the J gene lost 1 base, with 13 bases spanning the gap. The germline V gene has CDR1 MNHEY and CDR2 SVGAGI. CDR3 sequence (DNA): TGTGCCAGCAGATCGAGCCAGGGAAGCAATCAGCCCCAGCATTTT. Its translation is CASRSSQGSNQPQHF.

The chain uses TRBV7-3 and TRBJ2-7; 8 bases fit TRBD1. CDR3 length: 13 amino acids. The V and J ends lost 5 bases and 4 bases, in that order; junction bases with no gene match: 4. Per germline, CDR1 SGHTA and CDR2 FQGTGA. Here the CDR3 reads CASSRDRGYEQYF. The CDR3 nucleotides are TGTGCCAGCAGCCGAGACAGGGGTTACGAGCAGTACTTC.

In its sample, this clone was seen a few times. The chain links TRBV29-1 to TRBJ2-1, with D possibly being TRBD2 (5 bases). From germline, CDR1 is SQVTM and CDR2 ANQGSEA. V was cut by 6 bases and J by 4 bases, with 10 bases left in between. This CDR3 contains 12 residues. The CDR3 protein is CSVGRGYNEQFF. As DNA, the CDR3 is TGCAGCGTCGGACGGGGATACAATGAGCAGTTCTTC.

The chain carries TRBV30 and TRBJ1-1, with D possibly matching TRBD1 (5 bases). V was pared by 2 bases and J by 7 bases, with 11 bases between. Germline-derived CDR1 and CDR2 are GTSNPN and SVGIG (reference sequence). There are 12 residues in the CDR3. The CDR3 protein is CAWSQRGDEAFF. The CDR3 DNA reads TGTGCCTGGAGTCAACGGGGGGATGAAGCTTTCTTT.

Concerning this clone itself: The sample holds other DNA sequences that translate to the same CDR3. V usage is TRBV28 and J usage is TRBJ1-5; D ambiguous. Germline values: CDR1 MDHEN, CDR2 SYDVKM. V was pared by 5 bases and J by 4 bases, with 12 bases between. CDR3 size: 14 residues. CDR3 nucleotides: TGTGCCAGCAGTCCCCTTGGAGGGAATCAGCCCCAGCATTTT. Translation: CASSPLGGNQPQHF. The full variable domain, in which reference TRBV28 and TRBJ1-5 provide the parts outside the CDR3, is DVKVTQSSRYLVKRTGEKVFLECVQDMDHENMFWYRQDPGLGLRLIYFSYDVKMKEKGDIPEGYSVSREKKERFSLILESASTNQTSMYLCASSPLGGNQPQHFGDGTRLSIL.

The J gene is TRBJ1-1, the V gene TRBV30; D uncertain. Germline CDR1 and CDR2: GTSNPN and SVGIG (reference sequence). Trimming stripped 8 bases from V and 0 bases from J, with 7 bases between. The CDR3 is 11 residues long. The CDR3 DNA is TGTGCCGCAACTATGAACACTGAAGCTTTCTTT. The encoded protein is CAATMNTEAFF.

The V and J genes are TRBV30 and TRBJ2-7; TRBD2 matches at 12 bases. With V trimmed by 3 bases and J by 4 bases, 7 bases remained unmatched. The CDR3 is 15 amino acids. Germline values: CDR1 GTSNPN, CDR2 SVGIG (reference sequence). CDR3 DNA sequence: TGTGCCTGGAGACTAGCGGGGGGAAGACTTTACGAGCAGTACTTC. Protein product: CAWRLAGGRLYEQYF. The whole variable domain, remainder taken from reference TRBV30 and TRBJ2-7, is SQTIHQWPATLVQPVGSPLSLECTVEGTSNPNLYWYRQAAGRGLQLLFYSVGIGQISSEVPQNLSASRPQDRQFILSSKKLLLSDSGFYLCAWRLAGGRLYEQYFGPGTRLTVT.

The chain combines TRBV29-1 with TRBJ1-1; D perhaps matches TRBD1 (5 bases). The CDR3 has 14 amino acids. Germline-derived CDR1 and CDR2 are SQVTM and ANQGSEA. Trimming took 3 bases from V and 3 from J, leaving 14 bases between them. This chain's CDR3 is CSVDPSRGDTEAFF. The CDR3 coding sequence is TGCAGCGTTGACCCGAGTCGGGGGGACACTGAAGCTTTCTTT.

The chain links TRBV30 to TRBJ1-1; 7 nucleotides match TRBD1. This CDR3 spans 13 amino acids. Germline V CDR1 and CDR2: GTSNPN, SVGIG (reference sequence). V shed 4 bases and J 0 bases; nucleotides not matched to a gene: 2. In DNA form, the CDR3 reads TGTGCCTGGACAGGGACAGTGAACACTGAAGCTTTCTTT. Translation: CAWTGTVNTEAFF.

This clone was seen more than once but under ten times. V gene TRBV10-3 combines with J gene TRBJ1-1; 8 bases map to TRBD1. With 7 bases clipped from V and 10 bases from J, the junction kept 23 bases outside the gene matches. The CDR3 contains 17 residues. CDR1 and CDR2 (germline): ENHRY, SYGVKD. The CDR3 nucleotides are TGTGCCATCAATGGGGAGGAGACAGGGGAGCGGGAGGTGCGAGCTTTCTTT. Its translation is CAINGEETGEREVRAFF.

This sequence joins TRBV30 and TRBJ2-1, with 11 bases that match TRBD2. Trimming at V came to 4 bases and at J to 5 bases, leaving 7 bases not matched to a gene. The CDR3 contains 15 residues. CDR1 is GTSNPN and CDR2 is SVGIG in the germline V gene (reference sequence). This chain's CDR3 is CAWTTGLAVHNEQFF. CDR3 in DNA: TGTGCCTGGACCACGGGACTAGCGGTACACAATGAGCAGTTCTTC.

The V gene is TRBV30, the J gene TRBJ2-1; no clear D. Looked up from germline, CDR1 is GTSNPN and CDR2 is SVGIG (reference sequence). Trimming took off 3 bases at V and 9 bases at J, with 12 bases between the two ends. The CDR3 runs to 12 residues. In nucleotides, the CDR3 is TGTGCCTGGAGCGCGTATCAAGTTGAGCAGTTCTTC. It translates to CAWSAYQVEQFF.

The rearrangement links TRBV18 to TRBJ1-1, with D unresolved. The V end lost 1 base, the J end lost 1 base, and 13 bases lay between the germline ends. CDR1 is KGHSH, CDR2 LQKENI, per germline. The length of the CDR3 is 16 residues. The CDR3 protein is CASSPRVEAGNTEAFF. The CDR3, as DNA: TGTGCCAGCTCACCACGGGTTGAGGCCGGGAACACTGAAGCTTTCTTT.

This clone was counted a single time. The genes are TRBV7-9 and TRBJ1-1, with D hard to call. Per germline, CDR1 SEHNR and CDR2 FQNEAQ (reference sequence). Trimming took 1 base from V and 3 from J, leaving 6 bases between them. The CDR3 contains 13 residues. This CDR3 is CASSLGTDTEAFF. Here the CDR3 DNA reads TGTGCCAGCAGCTTAGGAACGGACACTGAAGCTTTCTTT.

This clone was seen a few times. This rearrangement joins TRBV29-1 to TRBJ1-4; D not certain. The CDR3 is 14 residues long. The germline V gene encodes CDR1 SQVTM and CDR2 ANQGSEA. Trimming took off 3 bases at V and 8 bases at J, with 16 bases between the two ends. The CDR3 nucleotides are TGCAGCGTTGATTTAGGCGGCCCCAGAGAAAAACTGTTTTTT. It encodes CSVDLGGPREKLFF.

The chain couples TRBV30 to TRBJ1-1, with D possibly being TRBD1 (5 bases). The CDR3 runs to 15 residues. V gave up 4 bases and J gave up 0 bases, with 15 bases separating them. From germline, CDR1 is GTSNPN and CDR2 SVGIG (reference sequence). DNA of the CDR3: TGTGCCTGGACCCTACAGGATTCAATGAACACTGAAGCTTTCTTT. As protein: CAWTLQDSMNTEAFF.

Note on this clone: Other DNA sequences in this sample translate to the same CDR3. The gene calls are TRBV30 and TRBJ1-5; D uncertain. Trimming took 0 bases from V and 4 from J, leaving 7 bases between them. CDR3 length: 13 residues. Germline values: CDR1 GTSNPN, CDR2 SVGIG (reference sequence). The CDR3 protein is CAWSVSGNQPQHF. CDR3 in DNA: TGTGCCTGGAGTGTTTCAGGTAATCAGCCCCAGCATTTT. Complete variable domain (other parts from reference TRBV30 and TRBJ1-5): SQTIHQWPATLVQPVGSPLSLECTVEGTSNPNLYWYRQAAGRGLQLLFYSVGIGQISSEVPQNLSASRPQDRQFILSSKKLLLSDSGFYLCAWSVSGNQPQHFGDGTRLSIL.